This T cell receptor beta chain derives from a study of CD8 T cells in Susac syndrome. Roughly 0.45 to 1 ug RNA was reverse transcribed with random hexamers. TCRdb re-called the immunoSEQ multiplex PCR reads with MiXCR, one entry per CDR3 protein. The table records approximately 46,000 distinct CDR3 sequences, almost 95% of them present only once. CDR3 length equals 17 residues. V lost 0 bases and J lost 0, with 17 bases in between. CDR1 and CDR2 from the germline V gene are GTSNPN and SVGIG (reference sequence). V and J are TRBV30 and TRBJ2-5; no firm D call. Sequencing input: CD8+ T cells from PBMCs. This TCR came from a human donor in good health. Here the CDR3 reads CAWSVHMGKRYQETQYF. The DNA of the CDR3 is TGTGCCTGGAGTGTACATATGGGGAAGAGGTACCAAGAGACCCAGTACTTC.